A selection of T cell receptor beta chains follows, all from one sample in a study of vaccination and CD4 T cells after COVID-19. Antigens of these TCRs are unknown. Each CDR3 protein gets one entry after TCRdb re-called the PCR reads with MiXCR. The data contain under 15,000 distinct CDR3 sequences, less than 50% of them seen just once; the ten biggest clones take up 10%. Sample: CD4+ T cells from blood, cultured in vitro. The source of these receptors is a human donor who had recovered from COVID-19. Each CDR3 is given with its conserved first and last residue. A D gene is named only where the DNA matches it firmly. Clone size, where shown, is once, few, many, or a class for clones that have expanded.

d_call: NA; v_call: TRBV12-3/TRBV12-4; j_call: TRBJ1-2; clone_size: few; cdr3_aa: CASSLDLGNGYTF; cdr3_nt: TGTGCCAGCAGTTTGGATCTCGGTAATGGCTACACCTTC
d_call: NA; v_call: TRBV10-3; j_call: TRBJ2-7; clone_size: NA; cdr3_aa: CAISESSSYEQYF; cdr3_nt: TGTGCCATCAGTGAGTCGTCCTCCTACGAGCAGTACTTC
d_call: NA; v_call: TRBV6-1; j_call: TRBJ2-3; clone_size: NA; cdr3_aa: CASSDGLGGGAVITDTQYF; cdr3_nt: TGTGCCAGCAGTGACGGCCTAGGGGGGGGCGCGGTAATCACAGATACGCAGTATTTT
d_call: TRBD1; v_call: TRBV19; j_call: TRBJ2-7; clone_size: NA; cdr3_aa: CASSLDSGTGIHEQYF; cdr3_nt: TGTGCCAGTAGTCTCGACTCCGGGACAGGGATCCACGAGCAGTACTTC
d_call: NA; v_call: TRBV28; j_call: TRBJ1-2; clone_size: NA; cdr3_aa: CASRDIVYGYTF; cdr3_nt: TGTGCCAGCAGAGACATCGTCTATGGCTACACCTTC
d_call: NA; v_call: TRBV20-1; j_call: TRBJ2-2; clone_size: few; cdr3_aa: CSAREFRAGELFF; cdr3_nt: TGCAGTGCACGAGAATTCAGGGCCGGGGAGCTGTTTTTT
d_call: NA; v_call: TRBV27; j_call: TRBJ1-3; clone_size: few; cdr3_aa: CASSLRSGNTIYF; cdr3_nt: TGTGCCAGCAGTCTACGCTCTGGAAACACCATATATTTT
d_call: NA; v_call: TRBV19; j_call: TRBJ2-6; clone_size: few; cdr3_aa: CASSRQPSGANVLTF; cdr3_nt: TGTGCCAGTAGCCGACAACCCTCTGGGGCCAACGTCCTGACTTTC
d_call: TRBD1; v_call: TRBV25-1; j_call: TRBJ1-5; clone_size: few; cdr3_aa: CASSECRDRGLNQPQHF; cdr3_nt: TGTGCCAGCAGTGAATGTAGGGACAGGGGATTGAATCAGCCCCAGCATTTT
d_call: TRBD2; v_call: TRBV10-1; j_call: TRBJ2-1; clone_size: NA; cdr3_aa: CASSGLAGGYNEQFF; cdr3_nt: TGCGCCAGCAGTGGACTAGCGGGTGGATACAATGAGCAGTTCTTC
d_call: NA; v_call: TRBV2; j_call: TRBJ1-5; clone_size: few; cdr3_aa: CASSNYGSNQPQHF; cdr3_nt: TGTGCCAGCAGTAATTACGGTAGCAATCAGCCCCAGCATTTT
d_call: NA; v_call: TRBV28; j_call: TRBJ1-5; clone_size: NA; cdr3_aa: CASSGLGPQHF; cdr3_nt: TGTGCCAGCAGTGGGTTGGGGCCCCAGCATTTT
d_call: NA; v_call: TRBV11-2; j_call: TRBJ2-1; clone_size: NA; cdr3_aa: CASSLDLSGTGSYNEQFF; cdr3_nt: TGTGCCAGCAGCTTAGACCTTAGTGGGACTGGGTCCTACAATGAGCAGTTCTTC
d_call: TRBD2; v_call: TRBV7-6; j_call: TRBJ2-5; clone_size: NA; cdr3_aa: CASSSTSGGGETQYF; cdr3_nt: TGTGCCAGCAGCTCAACTAGCGGAGGGGGGGAGACCCAGTACTTC
d_call: TRBD2; v_call: TRBV28; j_call: TRBJ2-5; clone_size: NA; cdr3_aa: CASSLGSGSSQETQYF; cdr3_nt: TGTGCCAGCAGTTTAGGGAGCGGGAGTAGTCAAGAGACCCAGTACTTC